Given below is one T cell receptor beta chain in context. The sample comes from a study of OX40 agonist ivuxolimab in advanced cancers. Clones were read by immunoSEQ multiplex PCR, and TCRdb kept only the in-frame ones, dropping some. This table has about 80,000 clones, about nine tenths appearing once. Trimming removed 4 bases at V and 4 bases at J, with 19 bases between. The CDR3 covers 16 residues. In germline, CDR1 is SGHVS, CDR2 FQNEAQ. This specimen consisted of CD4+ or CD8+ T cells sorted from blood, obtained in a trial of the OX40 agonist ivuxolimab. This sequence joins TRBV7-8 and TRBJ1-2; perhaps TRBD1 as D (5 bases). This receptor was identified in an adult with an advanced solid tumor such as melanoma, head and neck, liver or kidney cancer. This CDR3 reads CASSSSRVGAIYGYTF. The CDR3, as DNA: TGTGCCAGCAGCTCTTCAAGGGTCGGGGCTATCTATGGCTACACCTTC.